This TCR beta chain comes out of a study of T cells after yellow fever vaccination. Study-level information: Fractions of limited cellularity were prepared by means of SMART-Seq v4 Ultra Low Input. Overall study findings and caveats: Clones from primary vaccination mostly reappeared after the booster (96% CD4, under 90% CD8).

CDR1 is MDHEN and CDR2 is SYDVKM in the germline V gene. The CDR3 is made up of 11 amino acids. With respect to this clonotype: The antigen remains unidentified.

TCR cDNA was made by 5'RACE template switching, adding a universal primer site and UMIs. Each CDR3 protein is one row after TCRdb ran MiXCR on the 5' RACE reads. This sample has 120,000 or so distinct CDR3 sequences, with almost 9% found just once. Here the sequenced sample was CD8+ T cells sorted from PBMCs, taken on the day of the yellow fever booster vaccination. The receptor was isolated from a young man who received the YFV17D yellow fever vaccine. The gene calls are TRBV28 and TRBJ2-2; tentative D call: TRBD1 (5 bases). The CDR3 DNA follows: TGTGCTCCAGTGGGGCCCGGGGAGCTGTTTTTT. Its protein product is CAPVGPGELFF. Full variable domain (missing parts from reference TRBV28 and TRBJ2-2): DVKVTQSSRYLVKRTGEKVFLECVQDMDHENMFWYRQDPGLGLRLIYFSYDVKMKEKGDIPEGYSVSREKKERFSLILESASTNQTSMYLCAPVGPGELFFGEGSRLTVL.